The 27 T cell receptor beta chains reported below all come from one sample, sequenced in a study of shared clonotypes between healthy human individuals. Measured with immunoSEQ multiplex PCR; TCRdb has only the in-frame clones, and not every one. The sample contains millions of clones, 90% to 95% of which appear only once. CD45RO-negative, CCR7-positively selected cells formed the naive CD8 fraction, excluding terminally differentiated effector memory CD45RA+ cells. Input material: naive CD8+ T cells from PBMCs. These receptor sequences come from a young man in good health. Some clones in this sample may be carry-over from other donors' samples.

Here the CDR3 reads CASSVGGFDYEQYF. CDR3 sequence (DNA): TGTGCCAGCAGCGTAGGGGGCTTTGACTACGAGCAGTACTTC. The chain is built from TRBV9 and TRBJ2-7; D is possibly TRBD1 (5 bases). This CDR3 is 14 amino acids long. Trimming stripped 0 bases from V and 3 bases from J, with 10 bases between. Germline V lookup: CDR1 SGDLS, CDR2 YYNGEE.

The chain carries TRBV6-1 and TRBJ2-7; D may be TRBD1 (5 bases). Germline V lookup: CDR1 MNHNS, CDR2 SASEGT. The CDR3 has 15 residues. Trimming removed 3 bases from V and 6 bases from J, with 18 bases in between. The CDR3 DNA reads TGTGCCAGCAGTGACGAAACAGGCCCCTCTTTCGAGCAGTACTTC. Its translation is CASSDETGPSFEQYF.

This chain links TRBV2 with TRBJ1-4; TRBD1 matches at 7 bases. Germline CDR1 SNHLY, CDR2 FYNNEI. J gave up 4 bases and V 4 bases, and 12 bases lay outside the gene matches. This CDR3 is built from 17 residues. CDR3 sequence (DNA): TGTGCCAGCAGTGGATCCTTGAACAGGGGAAGTAATGAAAAACTGTTTTTT. The encoded protein is CASSGSLNRGSNEKLFF.

This sequence joins TRBV30 and TRBJ2-5; 7 bases match TRBD1. The tail of the sequence fits TRBJ2-7 better, so the J call may be wrong. The CDR3 extends over 14 amino acids. In germline, CDR1 is GTSNPN, CDR2 SVGIG (reference sequence). The CDR3 DNA is TGTGCCTGGAGCGCTGGGACAGACTCCTACGAGCAGTACTTC. Translating it yields CAWSAGTDSYEQYF.

V is TRBV5-5 and J is TRBJ2-7; 13 nucleotides agree with TRBD2. The V gene end was trimmed by 6 bases and the J gene end by 2 bases; junction bases not matched to a gene: 2. Germline assignment: CDR1 SGHKS and CDR2 YYEKEE (reference sequence). The CDR3 is 14 residues long. The CDR3 DNA is TGTGCCAGCAAACTAGCGGGAGGGGCCTACGAGCAGTACTTC. It translates to CASKLAGGAYEQYF.

V and J are TRBV28 and TRBJ2-7; no reliable D call. This CDR3 spans 13 amino acids. Trimming took 6 bases from V and 11 from J, leaving 20 bases between them. CDR1 and CDR2 (germline): MDHEN, SYDVKM. This chain's CDR3 is CASRTWTDSVEYF. CDR3 bases: TGTGCCAGCAGAACGTGGACGGATTCGGTGGAGTACTTC. Using reference TRBV28 and TRBJ2-7 for the parts outside the CDR3, the full variable domain is DVKVTQSSRYLVKRTGEKVFLECVQDMDHENMFWYRQDPGLGLRLIYFSYDVKMKEKGDIPEGYSVSREKKERFSLILESASTNQTSMYLCASRTWTDSVEYFGPGTRLTVT.

The chain uses TRBV7-9 and TRBJ1-5, with a possible D match to TRBD1 (5 bases). The CDR3 has 17 amino acids. Germline V gives CDR1 SEHNR, CDR2 FQNEAQ (reference sequence). V lost 5 bases to trimming and J lost 0 bases, with 17 bases between them. The DNA of the CDR3 is TGTGCCAGCAGCCCCTCGTGGGGGGAGTATAGCAATCAGCCCCAGCATTTT. This gives the protein CASSPSWGEYSNQPQHF.

As regards this clone: Other DNA sequences within the sample encode an identical CDR3. This chain links TRBV7-9 with TRBJ2-1; D remains ambiguous. V lost 2 bases to trimming and J lost 4 bases, with 6 bases between them. The CDR3 loop spans 13 amino acids. Germline V lookup: CDR1 SEHNR, CDR2 FQNEAQ (reference sequence). CDR3 region: CASSLSIYNEQFF. CDR3 DNA: TGTGCCAGCAGCTTATCGATATACAATGAGCAGTTCTTC. Full variable domain (missing parts from reference TRBV7-9 and TRBJ2-1): DTGVSQNPRHKITKRGQNVTFRCDPISEHNRLYWYRQTLGQGPEFLTYFQNEAQLEKSRLLSDRFSAERPKGSFSTLEIQRTEQGDSAMYLCASSLSIYNEQFFGPGTRLTVL.

The V and J genes are TRBV7-7 and TRBJ2-1; 15 nucleotides line up with TRBD2. V was clipped by 5 bases and J by 7 bases; unmatched bases: 15. The CDR3 totals 19 residues. The V gene's germline CDR1 is SSHAT and CDR2 FNYEAQ (reference sequence). CDR3 sequence: CASSPRGGTSGRPGNEQFF. The CDR3 region has the DNA TGTGCCAGCAGCCCGCGGGGGGGGACTAGCGGGAGGCCTGGGAATGAGCAGTTCTTC.

This chain links TRBV11-2 with TRBJ2-7; 12 bases fit TRBD1. CDR3 length: 14 amino acids. V trimming: 5 bases; J trimming: 6 bases; junction bases outside the gene matches: 5. CDR1 is SGHAT and CDR2 is FQNNGV in the germline V gene. This chain's CDR3 is CASSGDRGQVEQYF. Written as DNA, the CDR3 is TGTGCCAGCAGCGGGGACAGGGGGCAGGTCGAGCAGTACTTC. Looking up the rest from reference TRBV11-2 and TRBJ2-7 gives the full variable domain: EAGVAQSPRYKIIEKRQSVAFWCNPISGHATLYWYQQILGQGPKLLIQFQNNGVVDDSQLPKDRFSAERLKGVDSTLKIQPAKLEDSAVYLCASSGDRGQVEQYFGPGTRLTVT.

This clone was detected only a few times. Within the sample, other DNA sequences also encode this same CDR3. This chain uses TRBV9 with TRBJ1-1; 9 positions match TRBD1. CDR3 length: 15 residues. Germline V gives CDR1 SGDLS, CDR2 YYNGEE. Unmatched junction bases numbered 8, after V lost 3 bases and J lost 5 bases. The CDR3 DNA reads TGTGCCAGCAGCGAGGGAGGGACAGGGCGGACTGAAGCTTTCTTT. Protein product: CASSEGGTGRTEAFF.

This sequence joins TRBV11-2 and TRBJ2-7; TRBD1 agrees at 7 bases. This CDR3 contains 14 residues. The junction had 9 bases not matched to a gene; V was cut back by 5 bases and J by 5 bases. CDR1 is SGHAT and CDR2 is FQNNGV in the germline V gene. CDR3 loop: CASSGLTGTNEQYF. DNA for the CDR3: TGTGCCAGCAGCGGGCTGACAGGGACCAACGAGCAGTACTTC.

V gene TRBV27 combines with J gene TRBJ1-3, with 10 bases identical to TRBD1. The V gene end was trimmed by 5 bases and the J gene end by 3 bases; junction bases not matched to a gene: 10. In germline, CDR1 is MNHEY, CDR2 SMNVEV (reference sequence). The CDR3 has 17 amino acids. In DNA form, the CDR3 reads TGTGCCAGCAGTCCCGCCCGCGGACAGGGGGGTGGAAACACCATATATTTT. Amino acids: CASSPARGQGGGNTIYF.

This chain joins TRBV7-6 and TRBJ1-2; weak D call: TRBD1 (5 bases). Germline values: CDR1 SGHVS, CDR2 FNYEAQ. The CDR3 has 12 amino acids. Deletions cut 5 bases from V and 8 bases from J, with 12 bases between. DNA for the CDR3: TGTGCCAGCAGCCAAGGGGAGGGGGGCTACACCTTC. Protein sequence: CASSQGEGGYTF.

This clone was seen a handful of times. This chain joins TRBV7-9 and TRBJ2-1, with 9 bases aligning to TRBD2. The CDR3 totals 16 residues. With V trimmed by 4 bases and J by 2 bases, 6 bases remained unmatched. Germline lookup yields CDR1 SEHNR and CDR2 FQNEAQ (reference sequence). The CDR3 DNA reads as TGTGCCAGCAGCTCCCAGCGGGAGGCCCCCTACAATGAGCAGTTCTTC. It specifies CASSSQREAPYNEQFF.

The chain has TRBV6-6 and TRBJ2-3, with 12 nucleotides matching TRBD2. The trim removed 6 bases at V and 4 bases at J, leaving 8 bases unmatched. The length of the CDR3 is 16 residues. CDR1 is MNHNY and CDR2 is SVGAGI in the germline V gene (reference sequence). CDR3 DNA: TGTGCCAGCAGGGGGACTAGCGGGTCTTTCCCAGATACGCAGTATTTT. Its protein is CASRGTSGSFPDTQYF.

The V and J genes are TRBV6-5 and TRBJ2-3; no firm D call. Per the germline V gene, CDR1 is MNHEY and CDR2 is SVGAGI. The V end was cut by 8 bases, the J end by 4 bases, with 19 bases between. CDR3 length: 15 amino acids. The CDR3 DNA reads TGTGCCAGCGGCGACCCGGCAAGTTCGGCAGATACGCAGTATTTT. This translates into CASGDPASSADTQYF.

V usage is TRBV15 and J usage is TRBJ2-1, with 8 bases identical to TRBD2. The length of the CDR3 is 15 residues. J gave up 1 base and V 6 bases, and 5 bases lay outside the gene matches. Germline V gene data show CDR1 as LNHNV and CDR2 as YYDKDF (reference sequence). The CDR3 is CATRVRGRSYNEQFF. The CDR3 DNA follows: TGTGCCACCAGGGTCCGCGGGAGGTCCTACAATGAGCAGTTCTTC.

The gene calls are TRBV10-2 and TRBJ2-5; 9 positions match TRBD2. The V segment lost 4 bases and the J segment 2 bases; nucleotides outside the gene matches: 5. The germline CDR1 and CDR2 sequences are WSHSY and SAAADI. The CDR3 sequence is 15 residues long. CDR3 sequence (DNA): TGCGCCAGCAGTGTGCTAGCGGGACCGCAAGAGACCCAGTACTTC. Amino acid sequence: CASSVLAGPQETQYF.

The chain carries TRBV13 and TRBJ2-3; D is unclear. V dropped 5 bases and J dropped 2 bases, with 8 bases sitting between them. The germline V gene has CDR1 PRHDT and CDR2 FYEKMQ (reference sequence). The CDR3 extends over 13 amino acids. CDR3 sequence (DNA): TGTGCCAGCAGCGCCCACGACACAGATACGCAGTATTTT. Amino acid sequence: CASSAHDTDTQYF.

Remarks on this clone: Other DNA sequences in this sample translate to the same CDR3. This sequence joins TRBV6-5 and TRBJ2-7; TRBD1 might be the D (5 bases). The V gene lost 0 bases and the J gene lost 1 base, with 7 bases spanning the gap. CDR1 is MNHEY and CDR2 is SVGAGI in the germline V gene. This CDR3 spans 14 amino acids. The CDR3 spells CASSYSDSSYEQYF. The DNA for the CDR3 is TGTGCCAGCAGTTACTCCGACAGTTCCTACGAGCAGTACTTC.

CDR3 residues: CASSEDLGNSYEQYF. CDR3 sequence (DNA): TGTGCCAGCAGTGAAGATCTAGGAAACTCCTACGAGCAGTACTTC. This chain uses TRBV6-1 with TRBJ2-7, with D unresolved. Trimming removed 1 base from V and 0 bases from J, with 10 bases in between. CDR1 MNHNS and CDR2 SASEGT come from the germline V gene. The CDR3 runs 15 residues.

This sequence joins TRBV27 and TRBJ2-7; D is possibly TRBD2 (6 bases). The CDR3 runs 17 residues. Trimming stripped 5 bases from V and 1 base from J, with 21 bases between. In germline, CDR1 is MNHEY, CDR2 SMNVEV (reference sequence). CDR3 loop: CASSRNNRDFPSYEQYF. The DNA of the CDR3 is TGTGCCAGCAGTAGAAACAACCGGGACTTCCCATCCTACGAGCAGTACTTC.

This clone has just a few counts. V is TRBV7-9 and J is TRBJ1-1, with D hard to call. V lost 6 bases and J lost 2, with 16 bases in between. The CDR3 totals 15 residues. Germline CDR1 is SEHNR and CDR2 is FQNEAQ (reference sequence). In nucleotides, the CDR3 is TGTGCCAGCAGGAACATGGCAGGCCAAAACACTGAAGCTTTCTTT. Protein sequence: CASRNMAGQNTEAFF.

The chain employs TRBV14 and TRBJ1-1; D is possibly TRBD1 (6 bases). The V end lost 2 bases, the J end lost 3 bases, and 7 bases lay between the germline ends. The CDR3 totals 13 residues. Germline V lookup: CDR1 SGHDN, CDR2 FVKESK. The CDR3 sequence: CASSQRGYTEAFF. The CDR3 bases are TGTGCCAGCAGCCAAAGGGGGTACACTGAAGCTTTCTTT.

The chain has TRBV27 and TRBJ2-7; no firm D call. V was cut by 6 bases and J by 3 bases, with 18 bases left in between. The germline V gene encodes CDR1 MNHEY and CDR2 SMNVEV (reference sequence). This CDR3 is 15 amino acids long. CDR3 nucleotides: TGTGCCAGCAGATACCACTACACACTAAACTACGAGCAGTACTTC. Translated, it gives CASRYHYTLNYEQYF.

This sequence joins TRBV29-1 and TRBJ1-2; 7 bases match TRBD1. This CDR3 has 14 residues. Germline V gene sequence: CDR1 SQVTM, CDR2 ANQGSEA. The trim removed 1 base at V and 6 bases at J, leaving 8 bases unmatched. The CDR3 loop reads CSVEVRDSEDGYTF. CDR3 nucleotide sequence: TGCAGCGTTGAAGTTAGGGACAGCGAGGATGGCTACACCTTC.